The rows below give T cell receptor beta chains drawn from one sample of a study of blood T cells in healthy people across ages. TCRdb independently ran MiXCR on the 5' RACE reads; one entry per CDR3 protein. The sample records roughly 680,000 distinct CDR3 sequences, 20% to 25% being singletons. The specimen was blood. The receptor set was obtained from a man between 65 and 80 years old in good health. Each CDR3 is given with its conserved first and last residue. D genes are given only for firm matches. Rows may omit the clone size; those that give it use once, few, many or a size class.

size: .
J: TRBJ1-2
D: TRBD1
V: TRBV10-3
DNA: TGTGCCATCAGTGAGTCTGGGGGACAGGGGTTTGGCTACACCTTC
CDR3: CAISESGGQGFGYTF

size: .
J: TRBJ1-6
D: .
V: TRBV11-1
DNA: TGTGCCAGCAGCCCCGACGAGTGGGGGACCCTCCACTTT
CDR3: CASSPDEWGTLHF

size: few
J: TRBJ2-7
D: TRBD1
V: TRBV6-6
DNA: TGTGCCAGCAGGTCCGGGACAGGGACCTACGAGCAGTACTTC
CDR3: CASRSGTGTYEQYF

size: few
J: TRBJ2-3
D: .
V: TRBV7-9
DNA: TGTGCCAGCAGGCTCGACAGAGGCTTAAGCACAGATACGCAGTATTTT
CDR3: CASRLDRGLSTDTQYF

size: .
J: TRBJ2-1
D: .
V: TRBV4-1
DNA: TGCGCCAGCAGCCAAGAGTGGCAGGGGGGGAGTGAGCAGTTCTTC
CDR3: CASSQEWQGGSEQFF

size: .
J: TRBJ1-4
D: TRBD1
V: TRBV2
DNA: TGTGCCAGTAGGTACCGGGACAGGCAAGAAAAACTGTTTTTT
CDR3: CASRYRDRQEKLFF

size: .
J: TRBJ2-1
D: .
V: TRBV6-1
DNA: TGTGCCAGCAGTGAAGGCCCCAGCGGTAGCTCCTACAATGAGCAGTTCTTC
CDR3: CASSEGPSGSSYNEQFF

size: .
J: TRBJ2-2
D: TRBD1
V: TRBV6-1
DNA: TGTGCCAGCAGCGACACAGGGGGAACCGGGGAGCTGTTTTTT
CDR3: CASSDTGGTGELFF

size: few
J: TRBJ2-7
D: TRBD1
V: TRBV28
DNA: TGTGCCAGCAGGACAGGACAGGGGGGTAACGAGCAGTACTTC
CDR3: CASRTGQGGNEQYF

size: .
J: TRBJ2-3
D: .
V: TRBV20-1
DNA: TGCAGTGCTAGAGGTAGCTCTGTGAGCACAGATACGCAGTATTTT
CDR3: CSARGSSVSTDTQYF

size: .
J: TRBJ2-7
D: TRBD1
V: TRBV15
DNA: TGTGCCACCAGCGCCCAGGGGACAGGGGGTCTATACGAGCAGTACTTC
CDR3: CATSAQGTGGLYEQYF

size: .
J: TRBJ2-7
D: .
V: TRBV12-3/TRBV12-4
DNA: TGTGCCAGCAGCCCCTACACAGGGCCTCGGACCTACGAGCAGTACTTC
CDR3: CASSPYTGPRTYEQYF

size: .
J: TRBJ1-1
D: TRBD1
V: TRBV5-1
DNA: TGCGCCAGCAGCTGGACAGGGTTGGACACTGAAGCTTTCTTT
CDR3: CASSWTGLDTEAFF

size: few
J: TRBJ2-5
D: TRBD1
V: TRBV5-1
DNA: TGCGCCAGCAGCTACCTGGACAGGGCGGAGACCCAGTACTTC
CDR3: CASSYLDRAETQYF

size: few
J: TRBJ2-7
D: TRBD2
V: TRBV20-1
DNA: TGCAGTGCTCCAACTCGACTAGCGGGAGGGAACGAGCAGTACTTC
CDR3: CSAPTRLAGGNEQYF

size: .
J: TRBJ2-7
D: TRBD2
V: TRBV6-1
DNA: TGTGCCAGCAGTGAATGGCTAGCGGGAGGCGGAGAGCAGTACTTC
CDR3: CASSEWLAGGGEQYF

size: few
J: TRBJ2-7
D: TRBD2
V: TRBV6-5
DNA: TGTGCCAGCAGTTATGGTAGCGGGAGACCCTACGAGCAGTACTTC
CDR3: CASSYGSGRPYEQYF

size: many
J: TRBJ1-1
D: .
V: TRBV20-1
DNA: TGCAGTGCTAGAGATATAGCGGGTTCTGAAGCTTTCTTT
CDR3: CSARDIAGSEAFF

size: .
J: TRBJ2-5
D: TRBD1
V: TRBV7-9
DNA: TGTGCCAGCAGCCTCGGGGACAGGGGGCCGCAGCAAGAGACCCAGTACTTC
CDR3: CASSLGDRGPQQETQYF

size: few
J: TRBJ2-3
D: TRBD1
V: TRBV12-3/TRBV12-4
DNA: TGTGCCAGCAGTTTTCAGGGGGAACACACAGATACGCAGTATTTT
CDR3: CASSFQGEHTDTQYF

size: many
J: TRBJ2-5
D: .
V: TRBV9
DNA: TGTGCCAGCAGCGCCAGGGACTTCGGAGAGACCCAGTACTTC
CDR3: CASSARDFGETQYF

size: .
J: TRBJ2-5
D: .
V: TRBV6-5
DNA: TGTGCCAGCAACAGGGGGGGAGAGACCCAGTACTTC
CDR3: CASNRGGETQYF